This T cell receptor (beta chain) was profiled in a study of T cell repertoires in cytomegalovirus infection. Study overall: The authors used CMV epitopes that were HLA-C-restricted (recently identified) and HLA-B-restricted (well studied). Public TCR beta signatures marked donors with CMV infection and the matching HLA. Overall study findings and caveats: Predominance within the ex vivo response was attributable to HLA-C-restricted CMV-specific TCR beta clonotypes. CMV carriers with the relevant HLA were identified by cumulative public TCR beta family frequency.

Notes on this clonotype: Its antigen is not identified.

Using its own MiXCR run on the reads, TCRdb lists one record per CDR3 protein. Among 900,000 to 950,000 distinct CDR3 sequences listed, 31% were seen once. Trimming removed 2 bases from V and 1 base from J; junction bases left unmatched: 5. This CDR3 is built from 15 residues. Germline V gives CDR1 DFQATT, CDR2 SNEGSKA (reference sequence). This receptor was identified in a human donor in good health (CMV status not recorded). Some clones in this sample may be carry-over from other donors' samples. The sequences come from cultured CD8+ T cells from PBMCs, collected from culture after CMV antigen stimulation. V gene TRBV20-1 combines with J gene TRBJ2-7; 10 bases are a match to TRBD2. CDR3 DNA: TGCAGTGCTAGAAGCCTAGCGGGGGTTTCCTACGAGCAGTACGTC. Translation: CSARSLAGVSYEQYV.